The clone carrying this T cell receptor beta chain was counted between two and nine times. What it recognizes is unknown. Clones were sequenced by immunoSEQ multiplex PCR, and TCRdb holds only the in-frame ones, with some missing. The sample records some 180,000 clones, 86% being singletons. These data come from a study of cytomegalovirus exposure and HLA in healthy donors. Study in general: The same platform as the approximately 640 first-cohort repertoires was used for the roughly 130 validation repertoires, a later analysis reported. Broader study findings: The tendency of first-cohort TCR clusters to co-occur in the roughly 110 validation repertoires was identified by a subsequent analysis. The dataset shows that most TCR sequences were rare, while some public TCRs occurred in many donors.

Trimming removed 0 bases at V and 4 bases at J, with 10 bases between. The CDR3 length is 15 residues. Germline lookup yields CDR1 SNHLY and CDR2 FYNNEI. Donors were drawn from the roughly 130-subject validation cohort, separate from the approximately 640-subject first cohort. This receptor was taken from a man aged 25-45 years in good health and CMV-seropositive. The rearrangement joins TRBV2 to TRBJ1-5; D gene ambiguous. Sequences were obtained from PBMCs. CDR3 region: CASSEATGQNQPQHF. CDR3 nucleotides: TGTGCCAGCAGTGAAGCTACCGGGCAGAATCAGCCCCAGCATTTT.